This record concerns one TCR beta chain sequence. Its cognate antigen is unknown. The V segment lost 4 bases and the J segment 7 bases; nucleotides outside the gene matches: 5. Germline-derived CDR1 and CDR2 are WSHSY and SAAADI. This CDR3 region has 13 residues. This sample was included in a study of OX40 agonist ivuxolimab in advanced cancers. At the level of the study: The diagnoses of dose-escalation patients were hepatocellular carcinoma, melanoma, renal cell or head and neck cancer.

Here immunoSEQ multiplex PCR was the method, and the copy in TCRdb shows in-frame clones only, minus some. The table has tens of thousands of clones, over 75% seen once. Broader study findings: Researchers report that CD8+ T cells had, on average, more expanded clones than CD4+.

Sequenced material: CD4+ or CD8+ T cells sorted from blood, taken in a trial of the OX40 agonist ivuxolimab. This receptor was identified in an adult with an advanced solid tumor such as melanoma, head and neck, liver or kidney cancer. The chain is built from TRBV10-2 and TRBJ1-2, with 8 bases matching TRBD1. This CDR3 reads CASSADRVFGYTF. The CDR3 DNA reads as TGCGCCAGCAGTGCGGACAGGGTGTTTGGCTACACCTTC.